Detailed here is one T cell receptor (beta chain). The antigen is not known. The data are from a study of type 1 and type 2 diabetes patients. The study's findings and limits: V and J gene usage correlated at about 0.97 between type 2 diabetes and control samples.

The CDR3 is 13 amino acids. Per the germline V gene, CDR1 is SGHTA and CDR2 is FQGNSA. V was pared by 5 bases and J by 4 bases, with 11 bases between. Genomic DNA was the PCR template. Amplification of the beta chain CDR3 used 30 forward and 13 reverse multiplex primers. TCRdb passed the multiplex PCR reads through MiXCR, listing each CDR3 protein once. The sample lists about 250,000 distinct CDR3 sequences; around 47% were seen once. Diabetic patients met standard criteria for type 1 or type 2 diabetes. The sequence derives from a man aged 18 to 30 with type 2 diabetes. The V call is TRBV7-2, the J call TRBJ1-2; no clear D gene. The sample taken for sequencing was peripheral blood mononuclear cells (PBMCs). The CDR3 loop reads CASSPNSGYGYTF. Written as DNA, the CDR3 is TGTGCCAGCAGCCCAAACTCGGGCTATGGCTACACCTTC.